Listed below are T cell receptor beta chains from one sample, sequenced in a study of T cell repertoires in cytomegalovirus infection. TCRdb processed the reads anew with MiXCR; each CDR3 protein has one entry. The sample yields about 890,000 distinct CDR3 sequences, 30% to 40% seen once. These TCRs' antigens remain unknown. The source material was cultured CD8+ T cells from PBMCs, sampled from culture after CMV antigen stimulation. Receptor source: a human donor in good health (CMV status not recorded). Some clones in this sample may be carry-over from other donors' samples. The CDR3 runs from the conserved cysteine through the conserved F or W. The order of the fields is V gene, clone size, J gene, D gene, CDR3 DNA, CDR3 protein. The D gene is left open where the match is weak. Only some rows state a clone size, as once, few, many or a class for expanded clones.

v_call: TRBV7-6; clone_size: many; j_call: TRBJ2-1; d_call: -; cdr3_nt: TGTGCCAGCAGCTTTCAGGGGTCCTACAATGAGCAGTTCTTC; cdr3_aa: CASSFQGSYNEQFF
v_call: TRBV7-6; clone_size: many; j_call: TRBJ2-5; d_call: -; cdr3_nt: TGTGCCAGCAACATAATAGGGGGGCAAGAGACCCAGTACTTC; cdr3_aa: CASNIIGGQETQYF
v_call: TRBV28; clone_size: -; j_call: TRBJ1-2; d_call: -; cdr3_nt: TGTGCCAGCAGTCTACTAGGTAGATATGGCTACACCTTC; cdr3_aa: CASSLLGRYGYTF
v_call: TRBV10-3; clone_size: -; j_call: TRBJ2-3; d_call: -; cdr3_nt: TGTGCCATCAGTGACTCGGAGGGAGCGTTCTCGCAGTATTTT; cdr3_aa: CAISDSEGAFSQYF
v_call: TRBV7-9; clone_size: many; j_call: TRBJ2-7; d_call: TRBD1; cdr3_nt: TGTGCCAGCAGCGGGGACAGGGGTATCTACGAGCAGTACTTC; cdr3_aa: CASSGDRGIYEQYF
v_call: TRBV5-1; clone_size: -; j_call: TRBJ2-3; d_call: -; cdr3_nt: TGCGCCAGCAGTCAGGGACTGGACACAGATACGCAGTATTTT; cdr3_aa: CASSQGLDTDTQYF
v_call: TRBV19; clone_size: few; j_call: TRBJ1-1; d_call: -; cdr3_nt: TGTGCCAGTTATATGGGTGAAGCTTTCTTT; cdr3_aa: CASYMGEAFF
v_call: TRBV20-1; clone_size: -; j_call: TRBJ2-3; d_call: -; cdr3_nt: TGCAGTGCTCCTGCCCTCCGGGACAAGAGGGGCACAGATACGCAGTATTTT; cdr3_aa: CSAPALRDKRGTDTQYF
v_call: TRBV10-3; clone_size: few; j_call: TRBJ2-6; d_call: -; cdr3_nt: TGTGCCATCAGTGACGCAGCCGGAAACTCTGGGGCCAACGTCCTGACTTTC; cdr3_aa: CAISDAAGNSGANVLTF
v_call: TRBV10-3; clone_size: -; j_call: TRBJ2-2; d_call: TRBD1; cdr3_nt: TGTGCCATCAGGGTCGGGACAGGGTCCGGGGAGCTGTTTTTT; cdr3_aa: CAIRVGTGSGELFF
v_call: TRBV7-6; clone_size: -; j_call: TRBJ1-2; d_call: -; cdr3_nt: TGTGCCAGCAGCTTAGCGCAAAGGTTGTACTATGGCTACACCTTC; cdr3_aa: CASSLAQRLYYGYTF
v_call: TRBV29-1; clone_size: -; j_call: TRBJ2-7; d_call: TRBD2; cdr3_nt: TGCAGCGTTGAAGACGTAAGCGGGAGCAGCTCCTACGAGCAGTACTTC; cdr3_aa: CSVEDVSGSSSYEQYF
v_call: TRBV6-1; clone_size: few; j_call: TRBJ2-1; d_call: -; cdr3_nt: TGTGCCAGCAGTGAAGGTGCGGTTGAGCAGTTCTTC; cdr3_aa: CASSEGAVEQFF
v_call: TRBV19; clone_size: -; j_call: TRBJ1-2; d_call: TRBD1; cdr3_nt: TGTGCCAGTAGTATAGCCCGGACAGGAGACTATGGCTACACCTTC; cdr3_aa: CASSIARTGDYGYTF
v_call: TRBV27; clone_size: -; j_call: TRBJ1-5; d_call: -; cdr3_nt: TGTGCCAGCAGTTTAAATCCGGGCAATCAGCCCCAGCATTTT; cdr3_aa: CASSLNPGNQPQHF
v_call: TRBV6-8; clone_size: few; j_call: TRBJ2-1; d_call: -; cdr3_nt: TGTGCCAGCATTGGGCTTAGATACAATGAGCAGTTCTTC; cdr3_aa: CASIGLRYNEQFF
v_call: TRBV12-3/TRBV12-4; clone_size: many; j_call: TRBJ2-1; d_call: -; cdr3_nt: TGTGCCAGCAGTTTCTGGGAAAACAATGAGCAGTTCTTC; cdr3_aa: CASSFWENNEQFF
v_call: TRBV19; clone_size: once; j_call: TRBJ1-1; d_call: -; cdr3_nt: TGTGCCAGTAGTATCGGACTGCTCCTGAACACTGAAGCTTTCTTT; cdr3_aa: CASSIGLLLNTEAFF
v_call: TRBV4-1; clone_size: few; j_call: TRBJ2-2; d_call: -; cdr3_nt: TGCGCCAGCAGCCAAGAGCCGGACGGGGAGCTGTTTTTT; cdr3_aa: CASSQEPDGELFF
v_call: TRBV7-6; clone_size: many; j_call: TRBJ2-1; d_call: TRBD1; cdr3_nt: TGTGCCAGCAGCTTAGTTCGAGGGGGCGGAAGGAATGAGCAGTTCTTC; cdr3_aa: CASSLVRGGGRNEQFF
v_call: TRBV18; clone_size: -; j_call: TRBJ2-4; d_call: -; cdr3_nt: TGTGCCAGCTCCCCCTGGGGGCAGGGGAGGAACATTCAGTACTTC; cdr3_aa: CASSPWGQGRNIQYF
v_call: TRBV19; clone_size: -; j_call: TRBJ2-4; d_call: -; cdr3_nt: TGTGCCAGTAGTATACCCGTCGGGGGAAACATTCAGTACTTC; cdr3_aa: CASSIPVGGNIQYF
v_call: TRBV27; clone_size: few; j_call: TRBJ2-5; d_call: -; cdr3_nt: TGTGCCAGCAGTTTTAGGCAGGCGTACCAAGAGACCCAGTACTTC; cdr3_aa: CASSFRQAYQETQYF
v_call: TRBV20-1; clone_size: once; j_call: TRBJ1-6; d_call: -; cdr3_nt: TGCAGTGCTGGGGTGGGGGCACCCCTCCACTTT; cdr3_aa: CSAGVGAPLHF
v_call: TRBV2; clone_size: -; j_call: TRBJ1-2; d_call: TRBD1; cdr3_nt: TGTGCCAGCAGCCCCACCCGCCAGGGGGCGCGGGGCTACACCTTC; cdr3_aa: CASSPTRQGARGYTF
v_call: TRBV5-4; clone_size: -; j_call: TRBJ1-1; d_call: -; cdr3_nt: TGTGCCAGCAGCGCCAGGGGAACCGAGCGGACTGAAGCTTTCTTT; cdr3_aa: CASSARGTERTEAFF
v_call: TRBV2; clone_size: -; j_call: TRBJ1-1; d_call: -; cdr3_nt: TGTGCCAGCCCTGGAGGCAGCATGAACACTGAAGCTTTCTTT; cdr3_aa: CASPGGSMNTEAFF
v_call: TRBV7-2; clone_size: many; j_call: TRBJ1-2; d_call: TRBD1; cdr3_nt: TGTGCCAGCAGCTTATCGCCGGGACAGGGGCATGGCTACACCTTC; cdr3_aa: CASSLSPGQGHGYTF
v_call: TRBV4-1; clone_size: few; j_call: TRBJ2-2; d_call: TRBD1; cdr3_nt: TGCGCCAGCAGCCTCGGACAGGGGGCGCCCACCGGGGAGCTGTTTTTT; cdr3_aa: CASSLGQGAPTGELFF
v_call: TRBV7-9; clone_size: many; j_call: TRBJ1-1; d_call: -; cdr3_nt: TGTGCCAGCAGCAACACTGAAGCTTTCTTT; cdr3_aa: CASSNTEAFF
v_call: TRBV7-9; clone_size: -; j_call: TRBJ2-1; d_call: TRBD1; cdr3_nt: TGTGCCAGCAGCCCCCGGGACAGGGATTCGAATGAGCAGTTCTTC; cdr3_aa: CASSPRDRDSNEQFF
v_call: TRBV4-2; clone_size: -; j_call: TRBJ2-2; d_call: TRBD1; cdr3_nt: TGTGCCAGCAGCCTCCGGGACAGCACGAACACCGGGGAGCTGTTTTTT; cdr3_aa: CASSLRDSTNTGELFF
v_call: TRBV6-5; clone_size: -; j_call: TRBJ2-1; d_call: TRBD1; cdr3_nt: TGTGCCAGCAGCTTTACCGGGACAGTGAACAATGAGCAGTTCTTC; cdr3_aa: CASSFTGTVNNEQFF
v_call: TRBV7-6; clone_size: -; j_call: TRBJ2-1; d_call: TRBD2; cdr3_nt: TGTGCTAGCAGCCGGACTAGCTCCCACAATGAGCAGTTCTTC; cdr3_aa: CASSRTSSHNEQFF
v_call: TRBV6-1; clone_size: -; j_call: TRBJ2-1; d_call: -; cdr3_nt: TGTGCCAGCAGTGAAGCGCCGACACTAGACAATGAGCAGTTCTTC; cdr3_aa: CASSEAPTLDNEQFF
v_call: TRBV24-1; clone_size: -; j_call: TRBJ2-5; d_call: -; cdr3_nt: TGTGCCACCGCTCTAGCAGCCCAAGAGACCCAGTACTTC; cdr3_aa: CATALAAQETQYF
v_call: TRBV5-6; clone_size: -; j_call: TRBJ1-2; d_call: -; cdr3_nt: TGTGCCAGCAGCTTGATGGAGGTCTTTAACTATGGCTACACCTTC; cdr3_aa: CASSLMEVFNYGYTF
v_call: TRBV27; clone_size: once; j_call: TRBJ2-1; d_call: TRBD1; cdr3_nt: TGTGCCAGCACCTATTGGCCAGGGGGAAATAATGAGCAGTTCTTC; cdr3_aa: CASTYWPGGNNEQFF
v_call: TRBV7-6; clone_size: -; j_call: TRBJ2-2; d_call: TRBD1; cdr3_nt: TGTGCTAGCAGCTCCAACGACAGGGGAAGGACCGGGGAGCTGTTTTTT; cdr3_aa: CASSSNDRGRTGELFF
v_call: TRBV12-5; clone_size: few; j_call: TRBJ2-5; d_call: TRBD2; cdr3_nt: TGTGCTAGTGGTTTGTACGAGCCACCGGGACTACAAGAGACCCAGTACTTC; cdr3_aa: CASGLYEPPGLQETQYF
v_call: TRBV7-9; clone_size: -; j_call: TRBJ2-1; d_call: TRBD2; cdr3_nt: TGTGCCAGCAGCTCCCGAGGGACTAGCAATCGCAATGAGCAGTTCTTC; cdr3_aa: CASSSRGTSNRNEQFF
v_call: TRBV29-1; clone_size: few; j_call: TRBJ1-1; d_call: -; cdr3_nt: TGCAGCGTTGGGTCGACAGCGGGGAACACTGAAGCTTTCTTT; cdr3_aa: CSVGSTAGNTEAFF